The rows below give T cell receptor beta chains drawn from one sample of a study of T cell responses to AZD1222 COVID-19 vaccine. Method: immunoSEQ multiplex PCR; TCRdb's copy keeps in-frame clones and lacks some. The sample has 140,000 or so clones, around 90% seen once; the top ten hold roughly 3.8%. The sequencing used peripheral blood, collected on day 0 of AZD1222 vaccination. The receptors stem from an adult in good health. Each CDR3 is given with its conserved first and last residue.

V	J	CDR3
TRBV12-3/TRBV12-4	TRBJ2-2	CASSFGPNPGLAF
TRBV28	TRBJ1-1	CASVLRGIEEAFF
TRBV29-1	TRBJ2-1	CSVDLARGGNEQFF
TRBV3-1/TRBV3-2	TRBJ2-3	CASSQRERGDTQYF
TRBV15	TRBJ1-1	CATSRGGLRNTEAFF
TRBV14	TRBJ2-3	CASSQVGGFTDTQYF
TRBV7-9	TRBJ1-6	CASSPTLGVGRNNSPLHF
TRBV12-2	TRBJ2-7	CASRQDRVSHRNEQYF
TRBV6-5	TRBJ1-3	CASKESNSGNTIYF
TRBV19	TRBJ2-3	CASSISVPGSSDTQYF
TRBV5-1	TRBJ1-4	CASSLGQSNEKLFF
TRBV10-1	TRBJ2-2	CASWDSGELNTGELFF
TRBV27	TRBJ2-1	CATGTGLNNEQFF
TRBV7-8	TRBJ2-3	CASSLGSGTTDTQYF
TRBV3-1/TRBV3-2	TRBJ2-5	CASSHPSGSFETQYF
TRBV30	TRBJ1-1	CAWSVSPGLPEAFF
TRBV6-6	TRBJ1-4	CASSLLEEKLFF
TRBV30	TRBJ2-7	CAWGLLYEQYF
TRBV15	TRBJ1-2	CATSRDLWDRVYGYTF
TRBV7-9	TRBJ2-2	CASSLLVGNTGELFF
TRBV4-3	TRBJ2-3	CASSTRESSPADTQYF
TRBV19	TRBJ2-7	CASRGDWEQYF
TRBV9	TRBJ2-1	CASSSTSGSANEQFF
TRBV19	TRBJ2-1	CASSITRVQGEQFF
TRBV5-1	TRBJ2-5	CASSHTTGKETQYF
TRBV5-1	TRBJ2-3	CASSPGDTQYF
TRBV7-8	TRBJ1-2	CASSLIREGYTF
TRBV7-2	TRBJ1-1	CASSLWVRGRGYTEAFF
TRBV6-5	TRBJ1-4	CASSRQVPNEKLFF
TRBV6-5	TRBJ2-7	CASMSGWANEQYF
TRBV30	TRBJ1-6	CAWRGTGASYNSPLHF
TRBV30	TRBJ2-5	CASTRGYRLETQYF
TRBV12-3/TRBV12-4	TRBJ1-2	CASNRAQEGGYTF
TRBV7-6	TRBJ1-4	CASSSTWPGGVDEKLFF
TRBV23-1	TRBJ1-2	CASSQSPEGDHGYTF
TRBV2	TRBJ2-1	CASSGEGGEQFF
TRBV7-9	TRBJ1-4	CASSPGGAGNEKLFF
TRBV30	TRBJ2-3	CATSDSGRPHTDTQYF
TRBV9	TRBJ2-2	CASSVAGRESGELFF
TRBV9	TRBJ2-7	CASSNDAGGAYEQYF